The 5 T cell receptor beta chains given below trace back to one sample, sequenced in a study of blood T cells in healthy people across ages. With a J-beta primer mix and a sample-barcoded 5' primer, a second PCR ran 7 to 11 cycles. TCRdb reprocessed the 5' RACE reads with MiXCR, giving one entry per CDR3 protein. In the table there are 780,000 or so distinct CDR3 sequences, 45% to 70% of which are singletons. Sequences were obtained from blood. The origin of the receptors is a middle-aged man in good health.

The chain uses TRBV12-3 or TRBV12-4 and TRBJ2-1; TRBD1 matches 7 bases. The CDR3 has 16 amino acids. Germline trimming cut 3 bases from V and 0 bases from J; bases unmatched to any gene: 5. The CDR3 loop reads CASSFRGQLSYNEQFF. The CDR3 DNA is TGTGCCAGCAGTTTTAGGGGACAGCTCTCCTACAATGAGCAGTTCTTC.

The chain links TRBV28 to TRBJ2-5; 7 bases agree with TRBD2. Germline V gene lookup returns CDR1 MDHEN and CDR2 SYDVKM. Germline trimming cut 3 bases from V and 2 bases from J; bases unmatched to any gene: 9. The CDR3 is 16 residues long. This CDR3 reads CASSLRAGLYQETQYF. DNA of the CDR3: TGTGCCAGCAGTTTGAGAGCGGGACTCTATCAAGAGACCCAGTACTTC.

The chain employs TRBV14 and TRBJ2-7; tentative D call: TRBD2 (5 bases). Between the trimmed V and J ends, which lost 8 bases and 0 bases, there was a span of 17 bases. The CDR3 sequence is 15 residues long. Germline V CDR1 and CDR2: SGHDN, FVKESK. CDR3 nucleotide sequence: TGTGCCAGCTCCCCCCGGGGTTTGGGCTCCTACGAGCAGTACTTC. Encoded protein: CASSPRGLGSYEQYF.

This clonotype turned up a few times. The chain has TRBV7-2 and TRBJ2-3; D might be TRBD1 or TRBD2, each matching 5 bases. Germline lookup yields CDR1 SGHTA and CDR2 FQGNSA. The CDR3 runs to 14 residues. The V gene lost 11 bases and the J gene lost 2 bases, with 17 bases spanning the gap. CDR3 in DNA: TGTGCCGTACGACCGGGACCCCTCACAGATACGCAGTATTTT. Translating gives CAVRPGPLTDTQYF.

This clonotype was counted a few times. The J gene is TRBJ2-2, the V gene TRBV9; D unclear. The V gene lost 1 base and the J gene lost 7 bases, with 11 bases spanning the gap. The CDR3 sequence is 14 residues long. The germline V gene encodes CDR1 SGDLS and CDR2 YYNGEE. Here the CDR3 reads CASSVKGKNGELFF. The CDR3 DNA sequence: TGTGCCAGCAGCGTAAAAGGCAAAAACGGGGAGCTGTTTTTT.